This TCR beta chain emerged from a study of blood T cell repertoires in COVID-19. On the study more broadly: Samples representing acute and convalescent COVID-19 were sourced from the United States, Italy and Spain. Nucleic acid was either cDNA or gDNA, and it came from T cells, B-cell-depleted T cells, or PBMCs.

Participants were placed into cohorts based on the clinical history they reported. Authors' methods: Reference gene primer amplification gave nucleated cell count estimates. Profiling relied on immunoSEQ multiplex PCR, and the TCRdb table lists in-frame clones only, not all of them. V and J calls and clone size follow that table, whereas D and trimming were derived from the DNA. The sample yields over 350,000 clones, approximately 90% seen once. After removal of 0 bases from V and 10 bases from J, the junction contained 14 bases not matched to a gene. This CDR3 comprises 17 residues. Germline loops: CDR1 LNHNV, CDR2 YYDKDF (reference sequence).

This chain connects TRBV15 to TRBJ2-1, with 8 bases identical to TRBD2. The specimen sequenced was PBMCs or T cells enriched from blood (not recorded which). This TCR derives from a woman under 30 who had recovered from COVID-19. The CDR3 sequence is CATSRDRGSGAAGEQFF. CDR3 DNA sequence: TGTGCCACCAGCAGAGATCGGGGTAGCGGGGCCGCGGGGGAGCAGTTCTTC.